This note documents a single TCR beta chain sequence. Antigen specificity is unknown. The data originate from a study of breast tumors, draining lymph nodes, adjacent tissues. Broader study findings: Luminal-like breast cancer showed significantly greater tumor-nontumor repertoire similarity than basal-like breast cancer did. Tumor repertoires ranked between lymph nodes and nontumor tissue in diversity, with V and J gene preferences.

TCRdb reprocessed the multiplex PCR reads with MiXCR, giving one entry per CDR3 protein. The sample consists of 50,000 to 55,000 distinct CDR3 sequences, roughly 41% of them appearing once. Sequenced material: breast tumor tissue. The clonotype originates from a female donor with breast cancer. Some clones in this sample may be carry-over from other donors' samples.

CDR3 nucleotides: TGTGCCAGCAGTGGGGACACAGCCCTCTATGGCTACACCTTC. This encodes CASSGDTALYGYTF. The chain combines TRBV25-1 with TRBJ1-2; the D gene is possibly TRBD1 (6 bases). V was cut by 4 bases and J by 4 bases, with 13 bases left in between. CDR3 length equals 14 residues. Looked up from germline, CDR1 is MGHDK and CDR2 is SYGVNS.